One sample yielded the 5 T cell receptor beta chains listed below, sequenced in a study of T cell repertoires in cytomegalovirus infection (dated by TCRdb to the late 2010s). Interpreted using the paper, the treatment or condition label stands for: in vitro stimulation with specific CMV peptide epitopes to enrich CMV-specific T cells. These TCRs' antigens remain unknown. The sequencer listed for this sample is Illumina HiSeq 1500. TCRdb reanalyzed the raw reads on its own, using fastp at Q25 for trimming and MiXCR for clone calling, and kept in-frame beta chains. Every distinct CDR3 protein forms one entry, paired with its most common genes and DNA. This sample comprises under 850,000 distinct CDR3 sequences, 30% to 35% of them detected only once. The ten top clones hold roughly 18% of the sample. Specimen: cultured PBMCs, collected from culture after CMV antigen stimulation. The receptors derive from a human donor in good health (CMV status not recorded). Some clones in this sample may be carry-over from other donors' samples.

This clonotype was counted between two and nine times. The V gene is TRBV2, the J gene TRBJ1-2; possibly TRBD1 for D (6 bases). CDR1 and CDR2 from the germline V gene are SNHLY and FYNNEI. Trimming left V 4 bases short and J 6 bases short, with 12 bases between. The CDR3 extends over 13 amino acids. CDR3 coding DNA: TGTGCCAGCAGTGCGACAGGAAGGAATGGCTACACCTTC. Amino acids: CASSATGRNGYTF.

The chain couples TRBV12-3 or TRBV12-4 to TRBJ1-4, with D perhaps TRBD1 (6 bases). The CDR3 runs 13 residues. V lost 4 bases and J lost 14, with 17 bases in between. This CDR3 is CASSWDIAMPLFF. As DNA, the CDR3 is TGTGCCAGCAGTTGGGACATCGCAATGCCCCTGTTTTTT.

This chain links TRBV7-6 with TRBJ2-2, with D unclear. The ends were cut back, 3 bases at V and 5 bases at J, with 16 bases in the middle. CDR1 SGHVS and CDR2 FNYEAQ come from the germline V gene. This CDR3 has 16 residues. This chain's CDR3 is CASSFQVQPVTGELFF. CDR3 in DNA: TGTGCCAGCAGCTTCCAGGTACAGCCCGTGACCGGGGAGCTGTTTTTT.

This clonotype has only a few counts. The V gene is TRBV2, the J gene TRBJ1-1; tentatively, D is TRBD1 (6 bases). The germline V gene has CDR1 SNHLY and CDR2 FYNNEI. Trimming removed 10 bases at V and 4 bases at J, with 19 bases between. This CDR3 comprises 14 residues. CDR3 DNA sequence: TGTGCCACCACCATTTCCCAGGGGAGCACTGAAGCTTTCTTT. It translates to CATTISQGSTEAFF.

The chain recombines TRBV29-1 with TRBJ2-1, with a tentative D call TRBD2 (5 bases). Germline-derived CDR1 and CDR2 are SQVTM and ANQGSEA. V was clipped by 4 bases and J by 9 bases, with 10 bases between them. The CDR3 length is 11 residues. The CDR3 region is CSVGGMGEQFF. DNA of the CDR3: TGCAGCGTTGGAGGGATGGGTGAGCAGTTCTTC.